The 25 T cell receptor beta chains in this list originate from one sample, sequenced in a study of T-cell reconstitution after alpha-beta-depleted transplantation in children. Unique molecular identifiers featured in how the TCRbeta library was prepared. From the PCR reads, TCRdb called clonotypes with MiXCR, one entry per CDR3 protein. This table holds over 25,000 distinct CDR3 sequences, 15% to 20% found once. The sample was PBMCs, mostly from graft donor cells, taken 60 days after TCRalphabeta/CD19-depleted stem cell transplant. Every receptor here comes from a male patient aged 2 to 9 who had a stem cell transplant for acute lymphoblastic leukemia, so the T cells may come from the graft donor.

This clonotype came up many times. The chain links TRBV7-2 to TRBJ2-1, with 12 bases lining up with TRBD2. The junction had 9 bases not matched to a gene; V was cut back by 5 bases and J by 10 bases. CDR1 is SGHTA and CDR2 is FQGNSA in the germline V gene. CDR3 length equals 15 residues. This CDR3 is CASSGLAGGPREQFF. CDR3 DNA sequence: TGTGCCAGCAGCGGTCTAGCGGGAGGGCCTAGGGAGCAGTTCTTC.

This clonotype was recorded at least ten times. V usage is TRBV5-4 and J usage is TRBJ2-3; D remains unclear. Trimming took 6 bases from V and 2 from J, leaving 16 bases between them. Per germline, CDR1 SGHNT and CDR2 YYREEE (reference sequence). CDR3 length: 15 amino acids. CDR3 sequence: CASTGGTALTDTQYF. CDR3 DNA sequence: TGTGCCAGCACCGGCGGCACAGCCCTCACAGATACGCAGTATTTT.

The CDR3 DNA reads TGTGCCAGCAGTTACGGACATTCGCAGTTCTTC. Its protein product is CASSYGHSQFF. The chain joins TRBV27 to TRBJ2-1; D might be TRBD1 (5 bases). Germline V gene data show CDR1 as MNHEY and CDR2 as SMNVEV (reference sequence). Trimming shortened V by 4 bases and J by 12 bases, and 10 bases separated the two germline ends. The CDR3 length is 11 residues.

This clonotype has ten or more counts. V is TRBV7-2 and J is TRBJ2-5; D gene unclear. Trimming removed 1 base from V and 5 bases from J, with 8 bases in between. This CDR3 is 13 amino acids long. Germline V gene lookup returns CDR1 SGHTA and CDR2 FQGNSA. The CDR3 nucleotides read TGTGCCAGCAGCTTAGGATCCGCCGAGACCCAGTACTTC. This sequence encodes CASSLGSAETQYF.

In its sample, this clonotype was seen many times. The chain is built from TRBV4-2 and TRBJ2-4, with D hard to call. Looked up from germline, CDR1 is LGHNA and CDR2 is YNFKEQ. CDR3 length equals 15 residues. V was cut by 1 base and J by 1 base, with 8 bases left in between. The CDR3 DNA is TGTGCCAGCAGCCAAGGTCCCATCGCCAAAAACATTCAGTACTTC. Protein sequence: CASSQGPIAKNIQYF.

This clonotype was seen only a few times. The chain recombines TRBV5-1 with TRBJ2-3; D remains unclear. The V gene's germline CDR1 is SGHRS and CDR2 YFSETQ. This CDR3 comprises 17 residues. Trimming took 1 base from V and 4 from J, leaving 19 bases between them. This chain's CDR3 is CASSLRAATFGADTQYF. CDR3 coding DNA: TGCGCCAGCAGCTTGAGGGCAGCCACCTTTGGGGCAGATACGCAGTATTTT.

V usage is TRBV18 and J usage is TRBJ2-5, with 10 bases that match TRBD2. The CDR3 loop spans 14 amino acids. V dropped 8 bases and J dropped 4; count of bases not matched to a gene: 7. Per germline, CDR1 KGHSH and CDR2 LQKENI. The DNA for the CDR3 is TGTGCCAGCAACGCAGCGGGGGGGCGAGAGACCCAGTACTTC. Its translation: CASNAAGGRETQYF. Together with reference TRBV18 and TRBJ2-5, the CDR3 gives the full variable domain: NAGVMQNPRHLVRRRGQEARLRCSPMKGHSHVYWYRQLPEEGLKFMVYLQKENIIDESGMPKERFSAEFPKEGPSILRIQQVVRGDSAAYFCASNAAGGRETQYFGPGTRLLVL.

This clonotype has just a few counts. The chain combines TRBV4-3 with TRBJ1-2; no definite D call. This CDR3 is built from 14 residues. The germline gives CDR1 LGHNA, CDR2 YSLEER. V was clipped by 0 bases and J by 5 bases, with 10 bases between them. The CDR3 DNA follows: TGCGCCAGCAGCCAAGATCGATTCAGGTATGGCTACACCTTC. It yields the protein CASSQDRFRYGYTF.

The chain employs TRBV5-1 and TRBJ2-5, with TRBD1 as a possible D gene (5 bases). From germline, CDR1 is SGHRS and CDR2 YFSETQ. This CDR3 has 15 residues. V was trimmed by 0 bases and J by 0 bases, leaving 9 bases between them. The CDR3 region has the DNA TGCGCCAGCAGCTTGGGGGGCAGTTACCAAGAGACCCAGTACTTC. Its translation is CASSLGGSYQETQYF.

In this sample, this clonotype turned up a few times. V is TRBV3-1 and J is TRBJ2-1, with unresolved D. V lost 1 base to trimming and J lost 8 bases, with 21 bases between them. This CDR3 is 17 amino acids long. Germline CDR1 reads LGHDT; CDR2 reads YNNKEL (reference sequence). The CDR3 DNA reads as TGTGCCAGCAGCCAAGTAGGGTGGTCTAGGCTTTGGTATGAGCAGTTCTTC. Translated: CASSQVGWSRLWYEQFF.

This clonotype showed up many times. CDR3 sequence: CASRVVRPSGGEREETQYF. CDR3 DNA: TGTGCCAGCAGGGTAGTACGGCCCAGCGGGGGGGAGAGAGAGGAGACCCAGTACTTC. The rearrangement uses TRBV7-8 and TRBJ2-5, with 10 nucleotides matching TRBD2. The CDR3 has 19 amino acids. Trimming at V came to 6 bases and at J to 5 bases, leaving 21 bases not matched to a gene. Germline V gives CDR1 SGHVS, CDR2 FQNEAQ. Variable domain in full (rest from reference TRBV7-8 and TRBJ2-5): GAGVSQSPRYKVAKRGQDVALRCDPISGHVSLFWYQQALGQGPEFLTYFQNEAQLDKSGLPSDRFFAERPEGSVSTLKIQRTQQEDSAVYLCASRVVRPSGGEREETQYFGPGTRLLVL.

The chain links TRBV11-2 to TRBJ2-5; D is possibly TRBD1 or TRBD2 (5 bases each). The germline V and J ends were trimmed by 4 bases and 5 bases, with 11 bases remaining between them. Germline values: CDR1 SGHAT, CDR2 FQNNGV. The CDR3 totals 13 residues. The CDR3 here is CASSSGWGETQYF. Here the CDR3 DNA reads TGTGCCAGCAGCTCAGGCTGGGGGGAGACCCAGTACTTC.

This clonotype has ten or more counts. The CDR3 loop is CASSLMGFQDTQYF. CDR3 sequence (DNA): TGCGCCAGCAGCTTGATGGGTTTTCAAGATACGCAGTATTTT. V and J are TRBV5-1 and TRBJ2-3; D remains ambiguous. The CDR3 is 14 amino acids. CDR1 is SGHRS and CDR2 is YFSETQ in the germline V gene. Trimming pared 1 base from V and 5 bases from J, leaving 11 bases between.

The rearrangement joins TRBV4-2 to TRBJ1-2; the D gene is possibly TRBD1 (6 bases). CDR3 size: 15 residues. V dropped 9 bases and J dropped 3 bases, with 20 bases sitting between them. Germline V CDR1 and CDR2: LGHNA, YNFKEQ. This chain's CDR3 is CARGPGARSDYGYTF. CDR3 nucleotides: TGTGCCAGGGGCCCGGGGGCGCGGTCTGACTATGGCTACACCTTC.

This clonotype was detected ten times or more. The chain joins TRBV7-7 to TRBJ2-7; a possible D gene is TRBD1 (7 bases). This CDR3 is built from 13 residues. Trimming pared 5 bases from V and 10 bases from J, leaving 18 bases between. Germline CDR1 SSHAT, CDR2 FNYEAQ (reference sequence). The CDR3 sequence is CASSLGRDSAQYF. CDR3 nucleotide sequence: TGTGCCAGCAGCCTCGGGCGGGACAGCGCACAGTACTTC.

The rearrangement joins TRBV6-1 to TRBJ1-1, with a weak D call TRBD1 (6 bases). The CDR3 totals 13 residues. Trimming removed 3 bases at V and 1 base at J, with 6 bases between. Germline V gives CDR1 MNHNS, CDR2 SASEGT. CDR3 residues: CASSETGNTEAFF. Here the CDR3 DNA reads TGTGCCAGCAGTGAGACAGGGAACACTGAAGCTTTCTTT.

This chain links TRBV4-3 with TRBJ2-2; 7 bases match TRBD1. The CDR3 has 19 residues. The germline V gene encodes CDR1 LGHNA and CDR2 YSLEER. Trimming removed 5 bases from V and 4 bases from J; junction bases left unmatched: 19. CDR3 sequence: CASSRITFVDRWTTGELFF. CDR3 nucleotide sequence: TGCGCCAGCAGCAGAATCACATTTGTGGACAGGTGGACCACCGGGGAGCTGTTTTTT.

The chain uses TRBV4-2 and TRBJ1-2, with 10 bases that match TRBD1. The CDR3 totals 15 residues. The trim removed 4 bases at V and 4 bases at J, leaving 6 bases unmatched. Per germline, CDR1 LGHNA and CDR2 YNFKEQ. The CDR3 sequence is CASSPDRGRIYGYTF. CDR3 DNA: TGTGCCAGCAGCCCAGACAGGGGGCGCATCTATGGCTACACCTTC.

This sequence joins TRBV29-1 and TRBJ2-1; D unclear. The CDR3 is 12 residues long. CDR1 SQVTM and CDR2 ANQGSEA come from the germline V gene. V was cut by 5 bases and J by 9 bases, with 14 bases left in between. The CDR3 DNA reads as TGCAGCGTTCTTCCTCTATACGGTGAGCAGTTCTTC. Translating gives CSVLPLYGEQFF.

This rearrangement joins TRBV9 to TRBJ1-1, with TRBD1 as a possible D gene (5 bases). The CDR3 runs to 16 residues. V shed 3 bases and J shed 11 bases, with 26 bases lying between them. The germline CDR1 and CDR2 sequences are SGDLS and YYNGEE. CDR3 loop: CASSAHNLAATAGAFF. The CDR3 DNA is TGTGCCAGCAGCGCCCACAACTTAGCCGCGACAGCTGGCGCTTTCTTT. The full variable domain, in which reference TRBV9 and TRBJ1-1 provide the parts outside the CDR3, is DSGVTQTPKHLITATGQRVTLRCSPRSGDLSVYWYQQSLDQGLQFLIQYYNGEERAKGNILERFSAQQFPDLHSELNLSSLELGDSALYFCASSAHNLAATAGAFFGQGTRLTVV.

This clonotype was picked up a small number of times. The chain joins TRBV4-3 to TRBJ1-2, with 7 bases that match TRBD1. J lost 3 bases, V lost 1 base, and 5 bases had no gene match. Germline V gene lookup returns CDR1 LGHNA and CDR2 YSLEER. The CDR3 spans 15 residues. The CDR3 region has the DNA TGCGCCAGCAGCCAAGGGGCTACAGGGGACTATGGCTACACCTTC. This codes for CASSQGATGDYGYTF.

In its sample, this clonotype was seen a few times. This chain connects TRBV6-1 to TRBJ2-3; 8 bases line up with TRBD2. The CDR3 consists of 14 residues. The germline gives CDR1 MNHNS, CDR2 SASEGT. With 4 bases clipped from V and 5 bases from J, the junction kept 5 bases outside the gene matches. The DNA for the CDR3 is TGTGCCAGCAGTGGGACTAGCAGTATAGATACGCAGTATTTT. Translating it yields CASSGTSSIDTQYF.

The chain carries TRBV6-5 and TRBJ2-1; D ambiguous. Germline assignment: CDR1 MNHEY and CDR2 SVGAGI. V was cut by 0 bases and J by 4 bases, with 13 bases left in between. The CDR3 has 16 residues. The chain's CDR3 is CASSYSSDQSYNEQFF. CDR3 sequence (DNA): TGTGCCAGCAGTTACTCGTCTGACCAGTCATACAATGAGCAGTTCTTC.

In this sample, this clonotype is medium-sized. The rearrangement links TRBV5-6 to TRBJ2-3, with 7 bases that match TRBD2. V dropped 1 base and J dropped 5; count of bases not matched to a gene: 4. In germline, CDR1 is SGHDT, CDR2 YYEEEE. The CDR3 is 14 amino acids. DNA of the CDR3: TGTGCCAGCAGCTTGACCGGGAGGAGAGATACGCAGTATTTT. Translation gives CASSLTGRRDTQYF.

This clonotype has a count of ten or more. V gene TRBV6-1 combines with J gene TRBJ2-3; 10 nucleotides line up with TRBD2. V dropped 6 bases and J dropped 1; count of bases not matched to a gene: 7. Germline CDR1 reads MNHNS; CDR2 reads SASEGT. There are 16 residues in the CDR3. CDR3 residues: CASSVSSGSRTDTQYF. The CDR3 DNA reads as TGTGCCAGCAGCGTGTCTAGCGGGAGTCGCACAGATACGCAGTATTTT.